This T cell receptor beta chain was captured in a study of blood T cells in healthy people across ages. This CDR3 spans 15 amino acids. After removal of 4 bases from V and 3 bases from J, the junction contained 2 bases not matched to a gene. Ten or more counts support this clonotype. Sample-barcoded 5' priming and a J-beta primer mix drove a second PCR of roughly 6 to 12 cycles. In TCRdb, the 5' RACE reads were re-called with MiXCR into one record per CDR3 protein. This sample yields 950,000 to 1,200,000 distinct CDR3 sequences, of which 35% to 40% are seen a single time; approximately 14% belongs to the top ten.

This receptor was obtained from a man younger than 30 in good health. The chain joins TRBV12-3 or TRBV12-4 to TRBJ2-1; 11 bases map to TRBD1. Sequences were obtained from blood. CDR3 sequence reads: CASSSGTGGYNEQFF. The CDR3 nucleotides are TGTGCCAGCAGTTCCGGGACAGGGGGCTACAATGAGCAGTTCTTC.